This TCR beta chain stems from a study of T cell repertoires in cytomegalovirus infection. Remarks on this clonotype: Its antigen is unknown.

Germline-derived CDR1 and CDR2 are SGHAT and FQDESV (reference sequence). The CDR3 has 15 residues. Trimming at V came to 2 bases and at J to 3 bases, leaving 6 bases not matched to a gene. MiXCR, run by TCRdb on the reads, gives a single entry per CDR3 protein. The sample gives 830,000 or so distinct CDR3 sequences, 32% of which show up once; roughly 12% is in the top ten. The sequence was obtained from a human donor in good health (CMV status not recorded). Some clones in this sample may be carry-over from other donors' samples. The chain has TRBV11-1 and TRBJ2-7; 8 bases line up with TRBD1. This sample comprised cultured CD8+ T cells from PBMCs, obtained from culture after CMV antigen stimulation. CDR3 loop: CASSLRIGTGYEQYF. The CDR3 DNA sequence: TGTGCCAGCAGCTTAAGAATCGGGACAGGCTACGAGCAGTACTTC.